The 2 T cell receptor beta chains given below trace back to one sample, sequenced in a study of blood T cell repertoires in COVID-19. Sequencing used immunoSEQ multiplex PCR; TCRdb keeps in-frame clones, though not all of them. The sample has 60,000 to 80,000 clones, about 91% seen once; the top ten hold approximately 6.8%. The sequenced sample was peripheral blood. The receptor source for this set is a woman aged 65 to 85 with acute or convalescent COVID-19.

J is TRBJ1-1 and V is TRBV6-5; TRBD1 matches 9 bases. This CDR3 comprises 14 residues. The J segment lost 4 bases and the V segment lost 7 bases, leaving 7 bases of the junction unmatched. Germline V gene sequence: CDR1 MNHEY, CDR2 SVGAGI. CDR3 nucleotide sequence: TGTGCCAGCAAACCGGGACAGGGCGTCACTGAAGCTTTCTTT. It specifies CASKPGQGVTEAFF.

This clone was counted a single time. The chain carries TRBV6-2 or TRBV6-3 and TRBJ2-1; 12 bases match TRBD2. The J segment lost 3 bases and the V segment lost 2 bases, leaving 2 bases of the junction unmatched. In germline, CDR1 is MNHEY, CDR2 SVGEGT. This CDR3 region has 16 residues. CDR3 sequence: CASSYTSGRNYNEQFF. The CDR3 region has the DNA TGTGCCAGCAGTTACACTAGCGGGAGGAACTACAATGAGCAGTTCTTC.